The rows below give T cell receptor beta chains drawn from one sample of a study of blood T cell repertoires in COVID-19. Data came from immunoSEQ multiplex PCR; TCRdb stores just in-frame clones and leaves some out. Here the sample spans more than 80,000 clones, 71% being singletons. The sample taken for sequencing was peripheral blood. The receptors derive from a human donor with acute or convalescent COVID-19. The donor label of this sample is uncertain. CDR3s include the opening cysteine and the closing phenylalanine or tryptophan. A D gene is named only where the DNA matches it firmly. Expanded clones get a size class; other rows say once, few or many, or leave the size out.

clone_size j_call d_call v_call cdr3_aa cdr3_nt
. TRBJ2-1 TRBD2 TRBV19 CASSRNIERGAKDEQFF TGTGCCAGTAGTAGGAACATCGAGCGGGGGGCCAAGGATGAGCAGTTCTTC
. TRBJ1-4 . TRBV20-1 CSASRSGSFEKLFF TGCAGTGCTAGTCGATCCGGTTCCTTTGAAAAACTGTTTTTT
few TRBJ1-5 . TRBV6-5 CASSRKRGAGQPQHF TGTGCCAGCAGCCGCAAGCGGGGGGCAGGACAGCCCCAGCATTTT
. TRBJ2-2 . TRBV27 CASSPQTQVTGELFF TGTGCCAGCAGTCCCCAGACACAAGTCACCGGGGAGCTGTTTTTT
. TRBJ2-3 . TRBV10-3 CAISEMVRRGWYDTDTQYF TGTGCCATCAGTGAAATGGTCCGGCGAGGATGGTATGACACAGATACGCAGTATTTT
few TRBJ1-6 . TRBV10-1 CASSEGGEGSPLHF TGCGCCAGCAGTGAGGGCGGCGAGGGATCACCCCTCCACTTT
. TRBJ1-1 . TRBV7-8 CASSFSGSAEAFF TGTGCCAGCAGCTTTTCAGGGTCCGCTGAAGCTTTCTTT
. TRBJ2-2 TRBD2 TRBV5-5 CASSPGWASGGSANTGELFF TGTGCCAGCAGCCCCGGGTGGGCTAGCGGGGGGTCCGCGAACACCGGGGAGCTGTTTTTT
. TRBJ1-6 TRBD1 TRBV27 CASSFQGDSPLHF TGTGCCAGCAGTTTTCAGGGGGATTCACCCCTCCACTTT
. TRBJ1-1 . TRBV28 CASSLSRGTEAFF TGTGCCAGCAGTTTAAGCAGGGGCACTGAAGCTTTCTTT
. TRBJ1-5 TRBD1 TRBV7-2 CASSSGQGSNQPQHF TGTGCCAGCAGCTCCGGACAGGGAAGCAATCAGCCCCAGCATTTT
. TRBJ2-3 TRBD1 TRBV5-1 CASRAGGTDTQYF TGCGCCAGCAGGGCAGGGGGCACGGATACGCAGTATTTT
. TRBJ1-2 TRBD1 TRBV9 CASSVGGRGHLGYTF TGTGCCAGCAGCGTAGGCGGTAGGGGGCACCTCGGCTACACCTTC